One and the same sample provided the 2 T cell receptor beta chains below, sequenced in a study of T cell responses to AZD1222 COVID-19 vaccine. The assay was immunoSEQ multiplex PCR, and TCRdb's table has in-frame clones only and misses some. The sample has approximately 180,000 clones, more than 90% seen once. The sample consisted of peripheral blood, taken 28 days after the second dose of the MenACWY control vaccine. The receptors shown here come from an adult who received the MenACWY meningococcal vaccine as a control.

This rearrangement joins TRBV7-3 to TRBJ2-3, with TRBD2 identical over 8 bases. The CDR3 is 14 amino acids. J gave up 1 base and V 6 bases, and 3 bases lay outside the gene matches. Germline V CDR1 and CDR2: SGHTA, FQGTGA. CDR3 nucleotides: TGTGCCAGCAGTGTCGGGAGGGGCACAGATACGCAGTATTTT. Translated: CASSVGRGTDTQYF.

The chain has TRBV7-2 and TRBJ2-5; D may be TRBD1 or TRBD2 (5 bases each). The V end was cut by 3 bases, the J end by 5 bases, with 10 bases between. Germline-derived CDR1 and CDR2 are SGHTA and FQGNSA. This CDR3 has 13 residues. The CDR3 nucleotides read TGTGCCAGCAGCTTTGGGGGTCGGGAGACCCAGTACTTC. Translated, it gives CASSFGGRETQYF.